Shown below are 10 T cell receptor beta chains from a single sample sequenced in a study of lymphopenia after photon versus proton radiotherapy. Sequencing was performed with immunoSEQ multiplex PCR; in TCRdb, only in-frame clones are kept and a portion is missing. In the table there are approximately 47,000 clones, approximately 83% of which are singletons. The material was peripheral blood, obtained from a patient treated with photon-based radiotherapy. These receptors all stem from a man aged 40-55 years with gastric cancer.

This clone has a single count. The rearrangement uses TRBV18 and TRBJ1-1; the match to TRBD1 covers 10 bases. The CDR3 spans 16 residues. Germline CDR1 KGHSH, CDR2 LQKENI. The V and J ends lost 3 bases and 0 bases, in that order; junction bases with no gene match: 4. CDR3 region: CASSPGTGALNTEAFF. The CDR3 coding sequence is TGTGCCAGCTCACCCGGGACAGGGGCCCTGAACACTGAAGCTTTCTTT. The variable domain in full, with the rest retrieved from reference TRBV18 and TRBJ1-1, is NAGVMQNPRHLVRRRGQEARLRCSPMKGHSHVYWYRQLPEEGLKFMVYLQKENIIDESGMPKERFSAEFPKEGPSILRIQQVVRGDSAAYFCASSPGTGALNTEAFFGQGTRLTVV.

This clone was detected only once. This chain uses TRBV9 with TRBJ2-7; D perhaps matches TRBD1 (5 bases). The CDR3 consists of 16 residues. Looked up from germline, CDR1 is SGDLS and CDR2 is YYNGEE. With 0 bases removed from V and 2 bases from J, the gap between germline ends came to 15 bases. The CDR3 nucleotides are TGTGCCAGCAGCGTAGGAATAGGGGCCTCCACCTACGAGCAGTACTTC. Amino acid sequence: CASSVGIGASTYEQYF.

The CDR3 DNA sequence: TGTGCCAGCAGATTAGCGGGGTTCGAAAACATTCAGTACTTC. Protein product: CASRLAGFENIQYF. V usage is TRBV6-1 and J usage is TRBJ2-4; TRBD2 aligns across 8 bases. This CDR3 contains 14 residues. The V and J ends lost 6 bases and 5 bases, in that order; junction bases with no gene match: 6. Germline V gene data show CDR1 as MNHNS and CDR2 as SASEGT.

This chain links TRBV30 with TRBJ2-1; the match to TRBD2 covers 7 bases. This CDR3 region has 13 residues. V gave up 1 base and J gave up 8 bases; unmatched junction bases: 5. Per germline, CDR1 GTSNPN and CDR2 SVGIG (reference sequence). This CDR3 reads CAWSGRAGDEQFF. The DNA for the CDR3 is TGTGCCTGGAGTGGGCGGGCGGGGGATGAGCAGTTCTTC.

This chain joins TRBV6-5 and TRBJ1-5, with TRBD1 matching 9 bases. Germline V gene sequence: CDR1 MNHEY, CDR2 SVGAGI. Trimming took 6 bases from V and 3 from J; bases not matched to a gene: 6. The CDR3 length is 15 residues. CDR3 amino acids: CASRGRDRDNQPQHF. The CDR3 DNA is TGTGCCAGCAGGGGGCGGGACAGGGACAATCAGCCCCAGCATTTT.

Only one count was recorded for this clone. The CDR3 DNA follows: TGCAGCGTTGCTCCTAGCGGGGGGATTGGGAATGAGCAGTTCTTC. It translates to CSVAPSGGIGNEQFF. The chain employs TRBV29-1 and TRBJ2-1, with 11 bases identical to TRBD2. With 4 bases clipped from V and 7 bases from J, the junction kept 9 bases outside the gene matches. The germline V gene has CDR1 SQVTM and CDR2 ANQGSEA. This CDR3 contains 15 residues.

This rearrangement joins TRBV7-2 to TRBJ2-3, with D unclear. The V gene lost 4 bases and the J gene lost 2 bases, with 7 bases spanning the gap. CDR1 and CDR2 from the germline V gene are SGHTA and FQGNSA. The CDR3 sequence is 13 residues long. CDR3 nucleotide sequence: TGTGCCAGCAGCTCGCGAATCACAGATACGCAGTATTTT. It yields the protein CASSSRITDTQYF.

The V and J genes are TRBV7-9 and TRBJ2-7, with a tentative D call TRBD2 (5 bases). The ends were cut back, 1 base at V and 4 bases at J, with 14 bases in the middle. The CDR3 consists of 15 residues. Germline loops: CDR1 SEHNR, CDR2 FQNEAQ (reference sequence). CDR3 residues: CASSLDVSGLYEQYF. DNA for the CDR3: TGTGCCAGCAGCTTAGACGTATCGGGGTTGTACGAGCAGTACTTC. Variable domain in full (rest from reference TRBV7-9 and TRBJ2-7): DTGVSQNPRHKITKRGQNVTFRCDPISEHNRLYWYRQTLGQGPEFLTYFQNEAQLEKSRLLSDRFSAERPKGSFSTLEIQRTEQGDSAMYLCASSLDVSGLYEQYFGPGTRLTVT.

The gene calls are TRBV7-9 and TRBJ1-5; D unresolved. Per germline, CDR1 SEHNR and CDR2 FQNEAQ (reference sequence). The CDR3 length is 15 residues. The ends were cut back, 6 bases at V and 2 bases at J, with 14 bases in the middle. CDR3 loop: CASSPKGVGNQPQHF. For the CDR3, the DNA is TGTGCCAGCAGTCCCAAGGGCGTTGGCAATCAGCCCCAGCATTTT.

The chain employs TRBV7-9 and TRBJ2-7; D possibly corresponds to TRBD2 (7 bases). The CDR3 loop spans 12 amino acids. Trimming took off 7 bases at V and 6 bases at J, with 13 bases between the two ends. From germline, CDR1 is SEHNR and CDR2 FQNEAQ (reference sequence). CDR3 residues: CASTLAGAEQYF. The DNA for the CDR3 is TGTGCCAGCACCCTGGCGGGGGCCGAGCAGTACTTC. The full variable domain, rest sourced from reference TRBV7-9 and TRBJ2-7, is DTGVSQNPRHKITKRGQNVTFRCDPISEHNRLYWYRQTLGQGPEFLTYFQNEAQLEKSRLLSDRFSAERPKGSFSTLEIQRTEQGDSAMYLCASTLAGAEQYFGPGTRLTVT.